The clone carrying this T cell receptor (beta chain) came up many times. Its matching antigen is unknown. Arm-PCR of CDR3 regions and iRepertoire HTBI primers were the basis on which TCR beta libraries were built. TCRdb redid the calling of the multiplex PCR reads with MiXCR, one entry per CDR3 protein. The table lists 400,000 to 550,000 distinct CDR3 sequences, about 16% of them singletons. This sample is part of a study of regulatory T cells in long-lasting Graves disease. General observations from the study: With persistent disease, TRBV28, TRBJ1-2 and TRBJ2-5 were the favored segments.

This CDR3 region has 14 residues. Germline lookup yields CDR1 SGHRS and CDR2 YFSETQ. Trimming stripped 2 bases from V and 2 bases from J, with 8 bases between. Documented time point: newly diagnosed GD, antithyroid drugs for less than 3 months. From PBMCs, RNA was extracted and then used to make the TCR library. The sample also formed part of further work on T cells in Graves' hyperthyroidism and ophthalmopathy.

This TCR was recovered from a woman between 18 and 29 years old with Graves disease. This sample comprised peripheral blood mononuclear cells (PBMCs), obtained at new diagnosis, from a patient treated with antithyroid drugs. The rearrangement uses TRBV5-1 and TRBJ2-1; maybe TRBD2 (5 bases). CDR3 in amino acids: CASSLRDPYNEQFF. The CDR3 DNA is TGCGCCAGCAGCTTACGGGATCCCTACAATGAGCAGTTCTTC.